This T cell receptor (beta chain) stems from a study of CD8 T cells in Susac syndrome. The multiple sclerosis control cohort comprised treatment-naive individuals presenting with stable or active relapsing-remitting disease. CDR3 size: 14 residues. V shed 5 bases, J shed 6 bases, and the junction held 2 bases outside the gene matches. Germline V CDR1 and CDR2: PRHDT, FYEKMQ (reference sequence). With random hexamers, reverse transcription was performed on about 0.5 to 1 ug of RNA. Across 54 Vbeta and 13 Jbeta, immunoSEQ multiplex PCR amplified TCR beta CDR3. TCRdb called the immunoSEQ multiplex PCR reads again in MiXCR, with one record for every CDR3 protein. The sample lists approximately 130,000 distinct CDR3 sequences; around 91% were seen once.

V usage is TRBV13 and J usage is TRBJ2-2; 11 nucleotides line up with TRBD2. Sequencing was performed on CD8+ T cells from PBMCs. This receptor was identified in a human donor with multiple sclerosis. CDR3 region: CASSLGLAAGELFF. The CDR3 region has the DNA TGTGCCAGCAGCCTGGGACTAGCGGCCGGGGAGCTGTTTTTT.